These 17 T cell receptor beta chains were sequenced from one sample in a study of blood T cell repertoires in COVID-19. Some clones are missing from TCRdb's copy, which holds only in-frame ones; the method was immunoSEQ multiplex PCR. The table has some 220,000 clones, about nine tenths seen once; the top ten hold more than 0.65%. Sequencing used peripheral blood. These receptors all come from a man younger than 40 with COVID-19, enrolled during active disease.

The chain has TRBV19 and TRBJ1-2; tentatively, D is TRBD1 (5 bases). V gave up 7 bases and J gave up 4 bases, with 13 bases separating them. In germline, CDR1 is LNHDA, CDR2 SQIVND (reference sequence). This CDR3 is built from 13 residues. The CDR3 here is CASTSGGSYGYTF. CDR3 in DNA: TGTGCCAGTACCTCGGGGGGGAGCTATGGCTACACCTTC.

The chain is built from TRBV12-5 and TRBJ1-1; 10 nucleotides line up with TRBD1. V trimming: 5 bases; J trimming: 7 bases; junction bases outside the gene matches: 4. This CDR3 contains 13 residues. Germline lookup yields CDR1 LGHNT and CDR2 FRNRAP. The CDR3 reads CASGRGTGVEAFF. CDR3 in DNA: TGTGCTAGTGGTAGGGGGACAGGGGTTGAAGCTTTCTTT.

This clone was recorded a few times. The chain links TRBV19 to TRBJ1-1; TRBD1 is a possible D gene (6 bases). The CDR3 covers 14 residues. The germline V gene encodes CDR1 LNHDA and CDR2 SQIVND (reference sequence). V lost 3 bases to trimming and J lost 3 bases, with 11 bases between them. The chain's CDR3 is CASSILDRYTEAFF. In DNA, the CDR3 is TGTGCCAGTAGTATCTTGGACAGATACACTGAAGCTTTCTTT.

DNA for the CDR3: TGTGCCAGCAGCGGACAGAATTCCCCCTACGAGCAGTACTTC. Translated: CASSGQNSPYEQYF. The gene calls are TRBV7-9 and TRBJ2-7; D may be TRBD1 (6 bases). CDR1 and CDR2 from the germline V gene are SEHNR and FQNEAQ (reference sequence). CDR3 size: 14 residues. Trimming shortened V by 5 bases and J by 2 bases, and 13 bases separated the two germline ends.

The chain uses TRBV5-4 and TRBJ1-6, with D unresolved. Germline CDR1 reads SGHNT; CDR2 reads YYREEE (reference sequence). V lost 3 bases and J 5 bases, leaving 15 bases between the germline ends. The CDR3 covers 16 residues. CDR3 bases: TGTGCCAGCAGCTGGGAGGGTGGTTCGAATAATTCACCCCTCCACTTT. It codes for CASSWEGGSNNSPLHF.

The count of this clone is one. The rearrangement joins TRBV30 to TRBJ1-2; D may be TRBD1 (5 bases). The CDR3 contains 14 residues. V lost 6 bases to trimming and J lost 2 bases, with 16 bases between them. Looked up from germline, CDR1 is GTSNPN and CDR2 is SVGIG (reference sequence). The CDR3 DNA reads TGTGCCTGTGGGGCTTTGGATAGGAACTATGGCTACACCTTC. Translating it yields CACGALDRNYGYTF.

A word on this clone: The same CDR3 can be traced to other DNA sequences in this sample. V and J are TRBV27 and TRBJ2-1; weak D call: TRBD2 (5 bases). The V gene's germline CDR1 is MNHEY and CDR2 SMNVEV (reference sequence). This CDR3 spans 14 amino acids. V shed 3 bases and J shed 3 bases, with 9 bases lying between them. The DNA for the CDR3 is TGTGCCAGCAGTTTCCGGGGAAGCTACAATGAGCAGTTCTTC. The encoded protein is CASSFRGSYNEQFF.

The V gene is TRBV10-2, the J gene TRBJ1-1; D possibly corresponds to TRBD1 (6 bases). The CDR3 runs to 14 residues. Per the germline V gene, CDR1 is WSHSY and CDR2 is SAAADI. V dropped 7 bases and J dropped 1 base, with 13 bases sitting between them. The CDR3 is CASMIGGPNTEAFF. DNA of the CDR3: TGCGCCAGCATGATAGGGGGACCGAACACTGAAGCTTTCTTT.

J is TRBJ2-3 and V is TRBV2; 7 bases align to TRBD1. CDR3 length: 13 residues. Germline V lookup: CDR1 SNHLY, CDR2 FYNNEI. Germline trimming cut 5 bases from V and 4 bases from J; bases unmatched to any gene: 3. CDR3 loop: CASSYRGPDTQYF. The CDR3 bases are TGTGCCAGCAGTTACAGGGGCCCAGATACGCAGTATTTT. The entire variable domain, with the rest obtained from reference TRBV2 and TRBJ2-3, is as follows: EPEVTQTPSHQVTQMGQEVILRCVPISNHLYFYWYRQILGQKVEFLVSFYNNEISEKSEIFDDQFSVERPDGSNFTLKIRSTKLEDSAMYFCASSYRGPDTQYFGPGTRLTVL.

This clone was recorded once. V is TRBV29-1 and J is TRBJ1-1; 7 bases align to TRBD1. J was trimmed by 2 bases and V by 7 bases; bases with no gene match: 10. Per germline, CDR1 SQVTM and CDR2 ANQGSEA. The CDR3 is 14 amino acids. This CDR3 reads CSAEKTGLNTEAFF. As DNA, the CDR3 is TGCAGCGCCGAAAAGACAGGGCTTAACACTGAAGCTTTCTTT.

The rearrangement links TRBV6-5 to TRBJ1-6; 10 nucleotides match TRBD1. This CDR3 comprises 14 residues. V lost 8 bases, J lost 6 bases, and 4 bases stayed unmatched. Germline V lookup: CDR1 MNHEY, CDR2 SVGAGI. CDR3 nucleotide sequence: TGTGCCAGCGCGGGGACAGGGGTTAATTCACCCCTCCACTTT. Translating gives CASAGTGVNSPLHF.

The count of this clone is one. The rearrangement links TRBV7-9 to TRBJ2-5; TRBD1 might be the D (6 bases). Trimming stripped 3 bases from V and 4 bases from J, with 15 bases between. Germline loops: CDR1 SEHNR, CDR2 FQNEAQ (reference sequence). The CDR3 is 15 amino acids. The CDR3 is CASSLGQGLGETQYF. CDR3 in DNA: TGTGCCAGCAGCTTGGGGCAGGGGTTGGGAGAGACCCAGTACTTC.

The chain is built from TRBV9 and TRBJ1-6, with 9 nucleotides matching TRBD1. Germline V gene lookup returns CDR1 SGDLS and CDR2 YYNGEE. V shed 4 bases, J shed 6 bases, and the junction held 8 bases outside the gene matches. The length of the CDR3 is 16 residues. CDR3 sequence reads: CASSPTGGFVNSPLHF. Written as DNA, the CDR3 is TGTGCCAGCAGCCCAACAGGGGGCTTTGTTAATTCACCCCTCCACTTT.

The chain is built from TRBV19 and TRBJ1-1; D uncertain. This CDR3 region has 14 residues. Trimming left V 3 bases short and J 10 bases short, with 18 bases between. Germline lookup yields CDR1 LNHDA and CDR2 SQIVND (reference sequence). CDR3 residues: CASSMEATHNGAFF. In DNA form, the CDR3 reads TGTGCCAGTAGTATGGAGGCAACCCACAATGGAGCTTTCTTT.

This clone was recorded only once. This rearrangement joins TRBV27 to TRBJ1-5; D perhaps matches TRBD1 (6 bases). Germline-derived CDR1 and CDR2 are MNHEY and SMNVEV (reference sequence). CDR3 length: 14 amino acids. V lost 4 bases, J lost 6 bases, and 13 bases lay in between. This CDR3 reads CASSSQQGSQPQHF. In DNA, the CDR3 is TGTGCCAGCAGTTCTCAACAGGGTTCTCAGCCCCAGCATTTT.

The rearrangement uses TRBV9 and TRBJ2-2; no clear D. Germline assignment: CDR1 SGDLS and CDR2 YYNGEE. There are 13 residues in the CDR3. Trimming cost V 4 bases and J 6 bases, with 10 bases left between them. The CDR3 coding sequence is TGTGCCAGCAGCCCAACCCAGTCCGGGGAGCTGTTTTTT. Translation gives CASSPTQSGELFF.

The chain joins TRBV7-9 to TRBJ2-1; TRBD2 agrees at 7 bases. V was clipped by 3 bases and J by 3 bases; unmatched bases: 5. Germline-derived CDR1 and CDR2 are SEHNR and FQNEAQ (reference sequence). The CDR3 spans 15 residues. CDR3 protein: CASSFASGFYNEQFF. The DNA of the CDR3 is TGTGCCAGCAGCTTTGCTAGCGGCTTCTACAATGAGCAGTTCTTC.